The source of this T cell receptor (beta chain) is a study of Graves' ophthalmopathy and Graves' hyperthyroidism. Beta-chain TCR CDR3 regions were amplified from RNA transcripts. First-round RT-PCR employed HTBI primers, with a second-round multiplex PCR after it. TCRdb used MiXCR to reprocess the multiplex PCR reads, holding one entry per CDR3 protein. The table lists fewer than 650,000 distinct CDR3 sequences, about a fifth of them singletons. This clonotype has ten or more counts. Exclusion covered patients with other autoimmune diseases or uncontrolled infections (as well as pregnancy or lactation). Symptoms, serum thyroxine and TRAb, thyroid ultrasound, and orbital computed tomography formed the diagnostic basis. Sequences were obtained from peripheral blood. The TCR originated in a woman between 18 and 29 years old with stable Graves' hyperthyroidism. Some clones in this sample may be carry-over from other donors' samples.

The CDR3 DNA reads TGTGCCAGCAGGGATTTGAGTACCTATAATTCACCCCTCCACTTT. Protein: CASRDLSTYNSPLHF. This chain uses TRBV6-1 with TRBJ1-6; D remains ambiguous. V shed 6 bases and J shed 2 bases, with 11 bases lying between them. CDR1 MNHNS and CDR2 SASEGT come from the germline V gene. The length of the CDR3 is 15 residues.